What follows are 17 T cell receptor beta chains derived from one specimen sequenced in a study of shared clonotypes between healthy human individuals. Sequencing used immunoSEQ multiplex PCR; TCRdb keeps in-frame clones, though not all of them. The table records over 700,000 clones, over 60% of them present only once. The material sequenced was memory CD4+ T cells sorted from blood. Subset specified: CD45RA-negative fraction. These receptors were taken from a woman in her twenties or thirties in good health.

The V gene is TRBV7-3, the J gene TRBJ2-1; TRBD2 matches at 7 bases. The CDR3 contains 16 residues. V was clipped by 3 bases and J by 4 bases; unmatched bases: 9. Germline V gene data show CDR1 as SGHTA and CDR2 as FQGTGA. CDR3 in amino acids: CASSFGAGGGYNEQFF. In nucleotides, the CDR3 is TGTGCCAGCAGCTTTGGAGCGGGCGGGGGTTACAATGAGCAGTTCTTC.

This clone was observed at least ten times. This rearrangement joins TRBV18 to TRBJ1-1; no clear D. Germline assignment: CDR1 KGHSH and CDR2 LQKENI. The V gene lost 3 bases and the J gene lost 2 bases, with 10 bases spanning the gap. This CDR3 comprises 14 residues. The CDR3 DNA reads as TGTGCCAGCTCACCCGGTTCGAGTAACACTGAAGCTTTCTTT. The encoded protein is CASSPGSSNTEAFF.

CDR3 sequence reads: CAWEKTGTYQPQHF. The CDR3 coding sequence is TGTGCCTGGGAAAAAACAGGGACGTATCAGCCCCAGCATTTT. The rearrangement joins TRBV30 to TRBJ1-5; D possibly corresponds to TRBD1 (6 bases). V lost 5 bases, J lost 5 bases, and 16 bases lay in between. Looked up from germline, CDR1 is GTSNPN and CDR2 is SVGIG (reference sequence). The CDR3 is made up of 14 amino acids.

This rearrangement joins TRBV29-1 to TRBJ2-1, with a possible D match to TRBD2 (6 bases). The CDR3 extends over 14 amino acids. V shed 6 bases and J shed 10 bases, with 22 bases lying between them. Germline V CDR1 and CDR2: SQVTM, ANQGSEA. This CDR3 reads CSVWRGPTVGEQFF. Here the CDR3 DNA reads TGCAGCGTGTGGAGGGGACCAACGGTGGGGGAGCAGTTCTTC.

The J gene is TRBJ2-1, the V gene TRBV21-1; TRBD2 is the table's D call and was not checked against the DNA. TRBV21-1 is recorded as a pseudogene. This CDR3 is built from 17 residues. The CDR3 bases are TGTGCCACCCCACCAGGACTAGCGGGAGGTACACACAATGAGCAGTTCTTC. Translated, it gives CATPPGLAGGTHNEQFF.

This rearrangement joins TRBV18 to TRBJ1-1; D ambiguous. This CDR3 contains 13 residues. The germline gives CDR1 KGHSH, CDR2 LQKENI. Trimming stripped 6 bases from V and 1 base from J, with 9 bases between. Here the CDR3 DNA reads TGTGCCAGCTCTCCAAACAGGAACACTGAAGCTTTCTTT. It codes for CASSPNRNTEAFF.

The chain employs TRBV7-9 and TRBJ1-3; D might be TRBD1 (6 bases). The V gene lost 5 bases and the J gene lost 2 bases, with 13 bases spanning the gap. The length of the CDR3 is 15 residues. Germline assignment: CDR1 SEHNR and CDR2 FQNEAQ (reference sequence). The CDR3 loop is CASSLGQQAGNTIYF. The CDR3 nucleotides read TGTGCCAGCAGCCTCGGACAGCAAGCTGGAAACACCATATATTTT.

V and J are TRBV4-1 and TRBJ2-4; perhaps TRBD2 as D (7 bases). Germline V gene data show CDR1 as MGHRA and CDR2 as YSYEKL. Trimming removed 4 bases at V and 6 bases at J, with 25 bases between. The CDR3 is 18 amino acids. In nucleotides, the CDR3 is TGCGCCAGCAGCCCCGTATTAGGGGGGAGGGTTGAAAGAAACATTCAGTACTTC. Protein: CASSPVLGGRVERNIQYF.

The chain combines TRBV6-1 with TRBJ2-1; TRBD2 matches 9 bases. The CDR3 consists of 14 residues. Trimming took 7 bases from V and 7 from J; bases not matched to a gene: 8. The germline gives CDR1 MNHNS, CDR2 SASEGT. CDR3 sequence reads: CASTIPGLANEQFF. Written as DNA, the CDR3 is TGTGCCAGCACAATTCCGGGACTAGCAAATGAGCAGTTCTTC.

The chain carries TRBV7-8 and TRBJ1-6, with no clear D. Germline loops: CDR1 SGHVS, CDR2 FQNEAQ. The V end was cut by 0 bases, the J end by 14 bases, with 8 bases between. This CDR3 has 12 residues. CDR3 nucleotides: TGTGCCAGCAGCTTAGCTTCGGGATCCCTCCACTTT. This sequence encodes CASSLASGSLHF.

This clone was observed a few times. The rearrangement links TRBV5-1 to TRBJ2-5; D is unclear. From germline, CDR1 is SGHRS and CDR2 YFSETQ. V lost 2 bases, J lost 2 bases, and 7 bases lay in between. This CDR3 spans 13 amino acids. The DNA of the CDR3 is TGCGCCAGCAGCTTATTAGTTCAAGAGACCCAGTACTTC. Amino acids: CASSLLVQETQYF.

This clone was recorded once. V is TRBV9 and J is TRBJ1-2; D gene unclear. The CDR3 extends over 12 amino acids. With 4 bases removed from V and 4 bases from J, the gap between germline ends came to 8 bases. Germline loops: CDR1 SGDLS, CDR2 YYNGEE. DNA for the CDR3: TGTGCCAGCAGCTCAGTAACCTATGGCTACACCTTC. It codes for CASSSVTYGYTF.

The V gene is TRBV10-2, the J gene TRBJ2-3; either TRBD1 or TRBD2 may supply D (6 bases each). The CDR3 contains 17 residues. The V end lost 4 bases, the J end lost 1 base, and 18 bases lay between the germline ends. Germline CDR1 and CDR2: WSHSY and SAAADI. Here the CDR3 DNA reads TGCGCCAGCAGTGGATACGTGGGGGGCCAACGCACAGATACGCAGTATTTT. It encodes CASSGYVGGQRTDTQYF.

The chain employs TRBV6-1 and TRBJ2-3; no firm D call. The germline V and J ends were trimmed by 1 base and 7 bases, with 12 bases remaining between them. The V gene's germline CDR1 is MNHNS and CDR2 SASEGT. The CDR3 is 14 residues long. CDR3 nucleotide sequence: TGTGCCAGCAGTGAAGGTGGGCGTTTTTATACGCAGTATTTT. Translated, it gives CASSEGGRFYTQYF.

The table lists this clone with a count of one. The rearrangement links TRBV7-3 to TRBJ2-3, with a tentative D call TRBD2 (5 bases). Germline assignment: CDR1 SGHTA and CDR2 FQGTGA. V lost 4 bases to trimming and J lost 7 bases, with 15 bases between them. The CDR3 spans 14 residues. The CDR3 nucleotides are TGTGCCAGCAGCTCAGCGACTAACACGAATACGCAGTATTTT. As protein: CASSSATNTNTQYF. The full variable domain, with the rest looked up from reference TRBV7-3 and TRBJ2-3, is GAGVSQTPSNKVTEKGKYVELRCDPISGHTALYWYRQSLGQGPEFLIYFQGTGAADDSGLPNDRFFAVRPEGSVSTLKIQRTERGDSAVYLCASSSATNTNTQYFGPGTRLTVL.

The V and J genes are TRBV5-1 and TRBJ2-1; TRBD2 aligns across 7 bases. Germline assignment: CDR1 SGHRS and CDR2 YFSETQ. The junction had 4 bases not matched to a gene; V was cut back by 3 bases and J by 7 bases. The CDR3 consists of 13 residues. CDR3 loop: CASSSLAGNEQFF. The CDR3 nucleotides read TGCGCCAGCAGCTCCTTAGCGGGTAATGAGCAGTTCTTC.

The rearrangement links TRBV18 to TRBJ2-7; 11 nucleotides align to TRBD2. Germline CDR1 KGHSH, CDR2 LQKENI. The junction had 11 bases not matched to a gene; V was cut back by 2 bases and J by 2 bases. The CDR3 spans 18 residues. The CDR3 nucleotides read TGTGCCAGCTCACCAGGCAATAGCGGGAGGGCCGGGCCCTACGAGCAGTACTTC. Translated: CASSPGNSGRAGPYEQYF.